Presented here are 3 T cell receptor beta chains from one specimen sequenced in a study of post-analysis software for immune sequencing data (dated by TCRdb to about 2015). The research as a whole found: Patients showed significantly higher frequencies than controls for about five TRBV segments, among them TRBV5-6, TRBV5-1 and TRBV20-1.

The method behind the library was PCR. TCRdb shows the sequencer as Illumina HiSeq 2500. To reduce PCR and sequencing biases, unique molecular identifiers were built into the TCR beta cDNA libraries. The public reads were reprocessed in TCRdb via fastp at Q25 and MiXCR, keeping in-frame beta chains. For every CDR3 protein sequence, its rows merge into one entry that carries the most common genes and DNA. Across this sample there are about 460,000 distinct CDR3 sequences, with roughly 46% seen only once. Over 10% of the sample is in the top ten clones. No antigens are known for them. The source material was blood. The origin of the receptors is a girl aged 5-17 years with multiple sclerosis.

CDR3 in DNA: TGCAGTGCTAGCCGGGACTTCTCCTGGAACAGTGAGCAGTTCTTC. It encodes CSASRDFSWNSEQFF. The chain combines TRBV20-1 with TRBJ2-1; a possible D gene is TRBD2 (6 bases). This CDR3 has 15 amino acids. Germline values: CDR1 DFQATT, CDR2 SNEGSKA (reference sequence). Trimming removed 3 bases at V and 9 bases at J, with 21 bases between.

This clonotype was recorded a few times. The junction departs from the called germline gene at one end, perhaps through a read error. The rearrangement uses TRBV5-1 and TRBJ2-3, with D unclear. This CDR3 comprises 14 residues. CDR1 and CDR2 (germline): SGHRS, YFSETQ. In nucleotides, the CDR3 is TGTGCCAGCAGTTTGTTCCAGGGCACAGATACGCAGTATTTT. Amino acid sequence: CASSLFQGTDTQYF.

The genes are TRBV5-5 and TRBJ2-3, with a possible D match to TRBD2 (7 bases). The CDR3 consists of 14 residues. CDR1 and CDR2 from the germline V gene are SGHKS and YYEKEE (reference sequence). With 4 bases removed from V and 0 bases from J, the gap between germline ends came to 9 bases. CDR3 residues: CASSGGASTDTQYF. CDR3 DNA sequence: TGTGCCAGCAGCGGGGGGGCTAGCACAGATACGCAGTATTTT.